This T cell receptor beta chain was obtained from a study of cytomegalovirus exposure and HLA in healthy donors. General observations from the study: The sole available immune exposure information was CMV serostatus. Investigators reported over 150 TCR beta chains as tied to cytomegalovirus.

This CDR3 has 12 residues. Germline V gives CDR1 LNHNV, CDR2 YYDKDF (reference sequence). The V end lost 6 bases, the J end lost 2 bases, and 7 bases lay between the germline ends. The PCR ran on 60 Vbeta and 13 Jbeta primers. Authors' methods: Later work found tens of millions of unique TCR beta chains, with roughly 11 million shared. Here immunoSEQ multiplex PCR was the method, and the copy in TCRdb shows in-frame clones only, minus some. V and J calls and clone size are given by that table; D and trimming were obtained from the DNA. The profile shows approximately 160,000 clones, about 80% of them singletons. Of note for this clone: Its target is not known.

Source material: PBMCs. This chain joins TRBV15 and TRBJ1-2; the D is unclear. The source is a man aged 40-50 years in good health and CMV-seronegative. The CDR3 DNA sequence: TGTGCCACCAGGCGGCCCAACTATGGCTACACCTTC. This encodes CATRRPNYGYTF. Full variable domain (remainder filled in from reference TRBV15 and TRBJ1-2): DAMVIQNPRYQVTQFGKPVTLSCSQTLNHNVMYWYQQKSSQAPKLLFHYYDKDFNNEADTPDNFQSRRPNTSFCFLDIRSPGLGDTAMYLCATRRPNYGYTFGSGTRLTVV.